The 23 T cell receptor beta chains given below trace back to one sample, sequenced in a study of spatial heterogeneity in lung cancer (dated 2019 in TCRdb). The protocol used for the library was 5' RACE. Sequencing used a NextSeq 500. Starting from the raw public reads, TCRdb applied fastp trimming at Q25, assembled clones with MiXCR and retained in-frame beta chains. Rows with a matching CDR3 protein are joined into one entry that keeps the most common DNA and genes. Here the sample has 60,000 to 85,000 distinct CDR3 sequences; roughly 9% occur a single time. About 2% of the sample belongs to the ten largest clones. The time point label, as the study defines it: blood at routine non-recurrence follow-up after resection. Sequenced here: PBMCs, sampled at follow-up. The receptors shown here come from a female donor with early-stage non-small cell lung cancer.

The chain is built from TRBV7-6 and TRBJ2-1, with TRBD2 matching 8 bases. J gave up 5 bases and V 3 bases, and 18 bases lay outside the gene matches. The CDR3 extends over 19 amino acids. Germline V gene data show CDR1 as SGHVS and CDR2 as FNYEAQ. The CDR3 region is CASSFRGRSAGEVNNEQFF. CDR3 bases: TGTGCCAGCAGCTTTCGCGGGCGATCAGCGGGAGAAGTAAACAATGAGCAGTTCTTC.

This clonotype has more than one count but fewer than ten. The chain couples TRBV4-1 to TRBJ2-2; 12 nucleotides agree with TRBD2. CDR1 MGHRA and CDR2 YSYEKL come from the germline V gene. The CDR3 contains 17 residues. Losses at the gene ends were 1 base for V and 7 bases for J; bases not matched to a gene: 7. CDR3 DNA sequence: TGCGCCAGCAGCCAAGGACTAGCGGGAGCGTCGAACGGGGAGCTGTTTTTT. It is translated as CASSQGLAGASNGELFF.

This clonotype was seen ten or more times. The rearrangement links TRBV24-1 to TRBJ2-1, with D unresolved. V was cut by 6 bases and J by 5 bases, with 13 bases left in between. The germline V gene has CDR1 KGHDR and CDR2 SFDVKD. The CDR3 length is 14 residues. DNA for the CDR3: TGTGCCACCAGTAAAAACGGGCGAGACAATGAGCAGTTCTTC. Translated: CATSKNGRDNEQFF.

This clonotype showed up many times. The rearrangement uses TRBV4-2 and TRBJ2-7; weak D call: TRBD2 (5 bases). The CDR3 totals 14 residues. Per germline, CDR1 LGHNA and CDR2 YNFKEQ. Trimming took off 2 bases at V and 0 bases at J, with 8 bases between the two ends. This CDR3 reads CASSQISASYEQYF. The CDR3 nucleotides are TGTGCCAGCAGCCAAATTAGCGCCTCCTACGAGCAGTACTTC.

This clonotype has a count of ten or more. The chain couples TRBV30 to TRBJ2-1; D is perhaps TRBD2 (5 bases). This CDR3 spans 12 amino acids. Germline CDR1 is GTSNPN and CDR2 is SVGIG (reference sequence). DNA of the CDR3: TGTGCTCCCTCCGGGGCCTACAATGAGCAGTTCTTC. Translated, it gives CAPSGAYNEQFF.

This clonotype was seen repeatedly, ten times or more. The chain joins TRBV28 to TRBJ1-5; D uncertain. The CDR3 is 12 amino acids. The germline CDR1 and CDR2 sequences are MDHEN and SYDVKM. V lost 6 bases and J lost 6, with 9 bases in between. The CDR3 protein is CASSTIIQPQHF. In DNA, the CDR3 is TGTGCCAGCAGCACAATTATTCAGCCCCAGCATTTT.

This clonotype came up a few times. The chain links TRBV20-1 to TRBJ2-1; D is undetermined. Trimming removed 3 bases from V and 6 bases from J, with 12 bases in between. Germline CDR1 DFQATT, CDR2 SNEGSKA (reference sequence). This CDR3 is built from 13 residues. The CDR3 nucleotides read TGCAGTGCTAGTGGGCAAATGGTCAATGAGCAGTTCTTC. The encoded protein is CSASGQMVNEQFF.

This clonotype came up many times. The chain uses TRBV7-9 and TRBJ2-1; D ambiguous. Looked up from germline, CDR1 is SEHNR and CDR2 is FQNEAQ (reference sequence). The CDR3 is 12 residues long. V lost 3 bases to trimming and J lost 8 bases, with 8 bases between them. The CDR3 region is CASSLEWDEQFF. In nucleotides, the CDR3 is TGTGCCAGCAGCTTGGAGTGGGATGAGCAGTTCTTC. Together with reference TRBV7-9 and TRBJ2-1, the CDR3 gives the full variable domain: DTGVSQNPRHKITKRGQNVTFRCDPISEHNRLYWYRQTLGQGPEFLTYFQNEAQLEKSRLLSDRFSAERPKGSFSTLEIQRTEQGDSAMYLCASSLEWDEQFFGPGTRLTVL.

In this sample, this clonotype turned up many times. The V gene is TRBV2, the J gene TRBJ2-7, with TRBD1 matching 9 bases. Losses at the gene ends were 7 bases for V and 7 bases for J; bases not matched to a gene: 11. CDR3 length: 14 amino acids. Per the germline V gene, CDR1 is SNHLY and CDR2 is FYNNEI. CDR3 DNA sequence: TGTGCCAGCAAGGCCGGGACAGGGTCGGAGGAGCAGTACTTC. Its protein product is CASKAGTGSEEQYF. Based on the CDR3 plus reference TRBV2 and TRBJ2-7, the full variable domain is EPEVTQTPSHQVTQMGQEVILRCVPISNHLYFYWYRQILGQKVEFLVSFYNNEISEKSEIFDDQFSVERPDGSNFTLKIRSTKLEDSAMYFCASKAGTGSEEQYFGPGTRLTVT.

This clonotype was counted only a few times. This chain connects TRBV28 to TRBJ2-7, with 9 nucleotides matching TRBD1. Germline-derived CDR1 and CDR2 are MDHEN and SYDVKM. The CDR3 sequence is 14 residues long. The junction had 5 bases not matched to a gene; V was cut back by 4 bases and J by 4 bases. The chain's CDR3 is CASSSPGQGYEQYF. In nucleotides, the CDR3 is TGTGCCAGCAGTTCTCCGGGACAGGGTTACGAGCAGTACTTC.

The CDR3 loop is CASSVKKGVQETQYF. CDR3 DNA: TGTGCCAGCAGCGTTAAAAAGGGAGTCCAAGAGACCCAGTACTTC. This chain links TRBV11-2 with TRBJ2-5, with a possible D match to TRBD2 (5 bases). V was trimmed by 5 bases and J by 1 base, leaving 14 bases between them. The CDR3 length is 15 residues. CDR1 and CDR2 from the germline V gene are SGHAT and FQNNGV.

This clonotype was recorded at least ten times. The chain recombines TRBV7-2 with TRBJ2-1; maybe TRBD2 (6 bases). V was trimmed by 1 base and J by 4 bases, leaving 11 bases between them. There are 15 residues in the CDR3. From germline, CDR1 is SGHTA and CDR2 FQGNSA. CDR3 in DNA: TGTGCCAGCAGCTTAGAACTAGCTTATTACAATGAGCAGTTCTTC. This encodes CASSLELAYYNEQFF.

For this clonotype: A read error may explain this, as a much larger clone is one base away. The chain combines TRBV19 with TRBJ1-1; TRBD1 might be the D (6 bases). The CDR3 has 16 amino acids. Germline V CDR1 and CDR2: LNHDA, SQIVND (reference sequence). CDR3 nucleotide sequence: TGTGTCAGTAGCCCCAGATCGGACAGATTGAACACTGAAGCTTTCTTT. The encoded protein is CVSSPRSDRLNTEAFF.

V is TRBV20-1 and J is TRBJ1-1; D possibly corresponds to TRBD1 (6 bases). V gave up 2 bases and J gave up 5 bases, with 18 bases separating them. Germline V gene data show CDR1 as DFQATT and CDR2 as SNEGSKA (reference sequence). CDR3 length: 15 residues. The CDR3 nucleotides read TGCAGTGCTAGACTCAACCCTGGGGGCCGAACTGAAGCTTTCTTT. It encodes CSARLNPGGRTEAFF.

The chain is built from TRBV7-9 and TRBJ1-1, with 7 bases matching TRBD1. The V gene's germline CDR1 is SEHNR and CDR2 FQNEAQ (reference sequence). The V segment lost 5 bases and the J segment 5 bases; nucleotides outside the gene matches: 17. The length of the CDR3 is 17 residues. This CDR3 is CASSPGGDRYMGTEAFF. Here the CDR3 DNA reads TGTGCCAGCAGCCCCGGTGGGGACAGATACATGGGGACTGAAGCTTTCTTT.

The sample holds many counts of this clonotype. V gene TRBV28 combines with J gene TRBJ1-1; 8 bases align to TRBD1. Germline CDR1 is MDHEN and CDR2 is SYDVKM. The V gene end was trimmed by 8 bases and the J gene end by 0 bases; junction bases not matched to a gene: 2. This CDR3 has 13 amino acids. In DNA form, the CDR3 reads TGTGCCAGCGAGGGACAGGTGAACACTGAAGCTTTCTTT. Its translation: CASEGQVNTEAFF.

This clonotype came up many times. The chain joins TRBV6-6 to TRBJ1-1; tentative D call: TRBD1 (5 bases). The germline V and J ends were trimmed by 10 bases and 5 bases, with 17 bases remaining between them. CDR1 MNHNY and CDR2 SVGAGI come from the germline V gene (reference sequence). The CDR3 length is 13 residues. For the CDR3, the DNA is TGTGCCACCCAAGTCGGGGGTTCTACTGAAGCTTTCTTT. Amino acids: CATQVGGSTEAFF.

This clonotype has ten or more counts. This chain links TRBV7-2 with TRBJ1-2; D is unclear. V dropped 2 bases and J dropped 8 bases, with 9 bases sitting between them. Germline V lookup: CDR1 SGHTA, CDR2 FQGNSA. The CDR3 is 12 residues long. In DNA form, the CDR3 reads TGTGCCAGCAGCTTACCGGCGCTCGGCTACACCTTC. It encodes CASSLPALGYTF. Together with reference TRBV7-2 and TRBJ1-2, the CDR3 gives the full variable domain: GAGVSQSPSNKVTEKGKDVELRCDPISGHTALYWYRQSLGQGLEFLIYFQGNSAPDKSGLPSDRFSAERTGGSVSTLTIQRTQQEDSAVYLCASSLPALGYTFGSGTRLTVV.

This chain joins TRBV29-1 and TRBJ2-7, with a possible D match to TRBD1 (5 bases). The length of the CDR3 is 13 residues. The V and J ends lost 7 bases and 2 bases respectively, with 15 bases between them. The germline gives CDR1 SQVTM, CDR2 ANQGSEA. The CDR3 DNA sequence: TGCAGCGCTTCGACAGTTACGACCTACGAGCAGTACTTC. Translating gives CSASTVTTYEQYF.

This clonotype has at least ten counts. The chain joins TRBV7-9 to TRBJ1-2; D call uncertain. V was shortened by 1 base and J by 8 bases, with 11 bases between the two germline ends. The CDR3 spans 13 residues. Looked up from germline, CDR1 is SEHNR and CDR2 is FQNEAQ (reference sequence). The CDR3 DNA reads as TGTGCCAGCAGCTTAGAAGAACGGCCCGGCTACACCTTC. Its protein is CASSLEERPGYTF. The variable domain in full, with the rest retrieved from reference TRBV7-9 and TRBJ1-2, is DTGVSQNPRHKITKRGQNVTFRCDPISEHNRLYWYRQTLGQGPEFLTYFQNEAQLEKSRLLSDRFSAERPKGSFSTLEIQRTEQGDSAMYLCASSLEERPGYTFGSGTRLTVV.

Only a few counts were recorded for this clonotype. The CDR3, as DNA: TGCAGTGCTAGACCTCCCCCCGCGGGAACGGGAGACTTCTACAATGAGCAGTTCTTC. It codes for CSARPPPAGTGDFYNEQFF. The rearrangement uses TRBV20-1 and TRBJ2-1; perhaps TRBD2 as D (6 bases). This CDR3 has 19 residues. Germline-derived CDR1 and CDR2 are DFQATT and SNEGSKA (reference sequence). Trimming pared 2 bases from V and 3 bases from J, leaving 26 bases between.

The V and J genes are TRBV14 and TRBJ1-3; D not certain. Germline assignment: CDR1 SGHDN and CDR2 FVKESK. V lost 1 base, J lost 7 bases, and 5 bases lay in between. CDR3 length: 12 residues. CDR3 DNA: TGTGCCAGCAGCCAAGGAGTGAACACCATATATTTT. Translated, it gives CASSQGVNTIYF.

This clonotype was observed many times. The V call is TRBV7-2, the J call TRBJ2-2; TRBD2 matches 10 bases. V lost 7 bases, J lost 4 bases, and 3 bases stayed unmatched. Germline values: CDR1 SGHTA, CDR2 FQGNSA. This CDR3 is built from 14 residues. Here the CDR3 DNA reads TGTGCCAGCAATCTAGCGGGAGTCACCGGGGAGCTGTTTTTT. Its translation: CASNLAGVTGELFF. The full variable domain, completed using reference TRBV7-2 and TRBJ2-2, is GAGVSQSPSNKVTEKGKDVELRCDPISGHTALYWYRQSLGQGLEFLIYFQGNSAPDKSGLPSDRFSAERTGGSVSTLTIQRTQQEDSAVYLCASNLAGVTGELFFGEGSRLTVL.